The 9 T cell receptor beta chains presented below share a single source sample, sequenced in a study of tissue T cells after allogeneic stem cell transplantation. Measured with immunoSEQ multiplex PCR; TCRdb has only the in-frame clones, and not every one. The table shows tens of thousands of clones, with roughly 90% occurring only once. Sequencing used blood, obtained before transplantation. These receptors came from a woman between 35 and 75 years old who later had graft-versus-host disease after an allogeneic stem cell transplant.

The chain couples TRBV7-3 to TRBJ2-2; the D is unclear. Deletions cut 1 base from V and 2 bases from J, with 8 bases between. The CDR3 loop spans 15 amino acids. In germline, CDR1 is SGHTA, CDR2 FQGTGA. The CDR3 DNA is TGTGCCAGCAGCTTAATGATTGGCAACACCGGGGAGCTGTTTTTT. Translation: CASSLMIGNTGELFF.

The V call is TRBV28, the J call TRBJ2-7; 7 bases line up with TRBD2. CDR3 length: 16 residues. Unmatched junction bases numbered 12, after V lost 4 bases and J lost 3 bases. From germline, CDR1 is MDHEN and CDR2 SYDVKM. The CDR3 here is CASSSPLADPHYEQYF. CDR3 nucleotides: TGTGCCAGCAGTTCCCCGCTAGCGGATCCTCACTACGAGCAGTACTTC.

The chain joins TRBV14 to TRBJ2-1; D call uncertain. The CDR3 contains 13 residues. Germline CDR1 is SGHDN and CDR2 is FVKESK. Trimming shortened V by 4 bases and J by 7 bases, and 11 bases separated the two germline ends. Written as DNA, the CDR3 is TGTGCCAGCAGCCTGGGCCTCGCGAATGAGCAGTTCTTC. Amino acid sequence: CASSLGLANEQFF.

The J gene is TRBJ1-4, the V gene TRBV30; the D is unclear. CDR1 is GTSNPN and CDR2 is SVGIG in the germline V gene (reference sequence). This CDR3 contains 12 residues. V shed 8 bases and J shed 8 bases, with 15 bases lying between them. This CDR3 reads CAGVSSREKLFF. CDR3 sequence (DNA): TGTGCCGGCGTCTCGAGTAGGGAAAAACTGTTTTTT.

The genes are TRBV5-1 and TRBJ2-1; 13 bases fit TRBD2. CDR3 length: 16 amino acids. The J segment lost 5 bases and the V segment lost 3 bases, leaving 5 bases of the junction unmatched. Germline CDR1 reads SGHRS; CDR2 reads YFSETQ. The CDR3 spells CASSYRGLAGNNEQFF. CDR3 nucleotide sequence: TGCGCCAGCAGCTATCGGGGACTAGCGGGGAACAATGAGCAGTTCTTC. The variable domain in full, completed from reference TRBV5-1 and TRBJ2-1, reads KAGVTQTPRYLIKTRGQQVTLSCSPISGHRSVSWYQQTPGQGLQFLFEYFSETQRNKGNFPGRFSGRQFSNSRSEMNVSTLELGDSALYLCASSYRGLAGNNEQFFGPGTRLTVL.

The V gene is TRBV6-6, the J gene TRBJ2-1; D remains unclear. V was cut by 2 bases and J by 5 bases, with 16 bases left in between. CDR3 length: 16 residues. Per the germline V gene, CDR1 is MNHNY and CDR2 is SVGAGI (reference sequence). CDR3 in DNA: TGTGCCAGCAGTTACCCCCCTGGGCCGAATAACAATGAGCAGTTCTTC. As protein: CASSYPPGPNNNEQFF.

This chain connects TRBV10-3 to TRBJ2-7; the D is unclear. Trimming pared 0 bases from V and 5 bases from J, leaving 14 bases between. Germline V CDR1 and CDR2: ENHRY, SYGVKD. The CDR3 has 15 residues. CDR3 region: CAISESGLLTNEQYF. DNA of the CDR3: TGTGCCATCAGTGAGTCAGGTCTCCTGACCAACGAGCAGTACTTC.

This clone was recorded only once. The rearrangement links TRBV7-2 to TRBJ2-1, with D perhaps matching TRBD2 (6 bases). The CDR3 covers 16 residues. V was shortened by 1 base and J by 1 base, with 11 bases between the two germline ends. Germline V gene sequence: CDR1 SGHTA, CDR2 FQGNSA. CDR3 DNA sequence: TGTGCCAGCAGCTTAGTGGGTAGCGGATCCTACAATGAGCAGTTCTTC. Residues: CASSLVGSGSYNEQFF.

The rearrangement uses TRBV3-1 (or the pseudogene TRBV3-2) and TRBJ1-1; no definite D call. The CDR3 extends over 14 amino acids. Per germline, CDR1 LGHDT and CDR2 YNNKEL (reference sequence). V lost 4 bases and J 1 base, leaving 10 bases between the germline ends. This chain's CDR3 is CASSPLTQNTEAFF. CDR3 in DNA: TGTGCCAGCAGCCCCCTAACACAGAACACTGAAGCTTTCTTT.